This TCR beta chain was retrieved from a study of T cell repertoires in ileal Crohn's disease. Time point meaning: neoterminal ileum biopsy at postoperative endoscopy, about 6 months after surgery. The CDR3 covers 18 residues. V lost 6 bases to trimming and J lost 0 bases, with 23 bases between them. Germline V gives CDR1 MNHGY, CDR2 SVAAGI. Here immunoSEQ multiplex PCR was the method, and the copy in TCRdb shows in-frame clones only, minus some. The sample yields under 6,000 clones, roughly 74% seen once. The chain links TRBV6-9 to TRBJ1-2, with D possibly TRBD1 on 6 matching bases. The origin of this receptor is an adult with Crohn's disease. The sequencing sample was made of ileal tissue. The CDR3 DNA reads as TGTGCCAGCAGCCTCCGGGACAAAGGTTTCGGGTCTAACTATGGCTACACCTTC. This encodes CASSLRDKGFGSNYGYTF.